A single sample gave rise to the 6 T cell receptor beta chains below, sequenced in a study of cytomegalovirus exposure and HLA in healthy donors (dated by TCRdb to between 2016 and 2019). The receptor library was made with the immunoSEQ multiplex PCR assay. For the multiplex PCR, a mixture combining 60 forward primers for TCR Vbeta segments and 13 reverse primers for TCR Jbeta segments was used. TCRdb limited this immuneACCESS table to in-frame rearrangements with V and J called. A share of clones is missing; checked studies link under half to unresolved V genes, and the rest is unexplained. This sample has under 200,000 clones in its table, and more than 80% of those were observed once. Of the sample, 1.9% falls within the top ten clones. The material sequenced was PBMCs. These receptors all stem from a woman in her late teens or twenties in good health and CMV-seronegative.

The V gene is TRBV5-4, the J gene TRBJ2-7, with D possibly being TRBD2 (8 bases). The germline CDR1 and CDR2 sequences are SGHNT and YYREEE (reference sequence). CDR3 size: 16 residues. The V end lost 2 bases, the J end lost 6 bases, and 21 bases lay between the germline ends. CDR3: CASSLGQVTSAAEQYF. CDR3 bases: TGTGCCAGCAGCTTAGGACAGGTGACTAGCGCTGCCGAGCAGTACTTC. Full variable domain (outside the CDR3, taken from reference TRBV5-4 and TRBJ2-7): ETGVTQSPTHLIKTRGQQVTLRCSSQSGHNTVSWYQQALGQGPQFIFQYYREEENGRGNFPPRFSGLQFPNYSSELNVNALELDDSALYLCASSLGQVTSAAEQYFGPGTRLTVT.

The chain links TRBV5-6 to TRBJ2-2; TRBD2 matches 13 bases. Looked up from germline, CDR1 is SGHDT and CDR2 is YYEEEE. CDR3 length equals 16 residues. The V gene end was trimmed by 4 bases and the J gene end by 6 bases; junction bases not matched to a gene: 6. The CDR3 sequence: CASSPWTSGSSGELFF. CDR3 nucleotides: TGTGCCAGCAGCCCTTGGACTAGCGGGAGTTCCGGGGAGCTGTTTTTT.

The rearrangement links TRBV5-1 to TRBJ2-6; 7 bases map to TRBD1. CDR1 and CDR2 from the germline V gene are SGHRS and YFSETQ. J lost 0 bases, V lost 3 bases, and 6 bases had no gene match. The CDR3 is 17 amino acids. The CDR3 bases are TGCGCCAGCAGCTCCGGGACAGAGAGCTCTGGGGCCAACGTCCTGACTTTC. Translating gives CASSSGTESSGANVLTF.

The chain links TRBV5-1 to TRBJ2-3, with D perhaps TRBD2 (6 bases). CDR1 and CDR2 from the germline V gene are SGHRS and YFSETQ. V lost 3 bases and J lost 3, with 14 bases in between. The CDR3 runs 15 residues. The CDR3 DNA reads TGCGCCAGCAGCTCGGCCGGGGGAGTGACAGATACGCAGTATTTT. Translation: CASSSAGGVTDTQYF.

V usage is TRBV29-1 and J usage is TRBJ2-5; 9 positions agree with TRBD1. The CDR3 sequence is 14 residues long. Germline values: CDR1 SQVTM, CDR2 ANQGSEA. V dropped 6 bases and J dropped 2; count of bases not matched to a gene: 7. The CDR3 DNA reads as TGCAGCGTAGGGACAGGGATCCTGCAAGAGACCCAGTACTTC. Translated, it gives CSVGTGILQETQYF. Full variable domain (missing parts from reference TRBV29-1 and TRBJ2-5): SAVISQKPSRDICQRGTSLTIQCQVDSQVTMMFWYRQQPGQSLTLIATANQGSEATYESGFVIDKFPISRPNLTFSTLTVSNMSPEDSSIYLCSVGTGILQETQYFGPGTRLLVL.

This chain joins TRBV27 and TRBJ1-1, with 9 bases lining up with TRBD1. The trim removed 7 bases at V and 2 bases at J, leaving 11 bases unmatched. The CDR3 runs to 16 residues. CDR1 and CDR2 from the germline V gene are MNHEY and SMNVEV (reference sequence). The CDR3 DNA reads as TGTGCCAGCAACCCCGGGACAGGGAGACGAAACACTGAAGCTTTCTTT. Translating gives CASNPGTGRRNTEAFF.